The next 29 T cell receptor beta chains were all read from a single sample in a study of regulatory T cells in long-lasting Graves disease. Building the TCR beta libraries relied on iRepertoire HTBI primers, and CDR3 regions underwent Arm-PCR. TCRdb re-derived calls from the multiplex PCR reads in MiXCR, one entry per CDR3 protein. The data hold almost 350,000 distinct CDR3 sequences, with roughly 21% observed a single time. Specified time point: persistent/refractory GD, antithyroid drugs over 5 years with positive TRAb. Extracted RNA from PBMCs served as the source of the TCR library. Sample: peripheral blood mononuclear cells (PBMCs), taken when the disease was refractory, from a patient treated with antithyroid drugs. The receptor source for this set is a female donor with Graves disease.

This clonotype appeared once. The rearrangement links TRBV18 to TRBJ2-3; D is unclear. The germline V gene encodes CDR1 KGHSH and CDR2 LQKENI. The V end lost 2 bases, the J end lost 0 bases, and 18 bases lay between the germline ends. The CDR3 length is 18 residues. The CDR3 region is CASSPNPTGHGSTDTQYF. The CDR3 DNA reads TGTGCCAGCTCACCAAACCCGACGGGCCACGGTAGCACAGATACGCAGTATTTT.

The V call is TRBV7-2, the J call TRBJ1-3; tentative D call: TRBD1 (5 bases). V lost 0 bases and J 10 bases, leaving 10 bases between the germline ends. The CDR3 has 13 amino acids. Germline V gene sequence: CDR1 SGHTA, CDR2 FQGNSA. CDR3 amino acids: CASSLAFEGTIYF. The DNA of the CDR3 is TGTGCCAGCAGCTTAGCTTTCGAGGGGACCATATATTTT. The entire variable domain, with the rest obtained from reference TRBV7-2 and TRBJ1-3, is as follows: GAGVSQSPSNKVTEKGKDVELRCDPISGHTALYWYRQSLGQGLEFLIYFQGNSAPDKSGLPSDRFSAERTGGSVSTLTIQRTQQEDSAVYLCASSLAFEGTIYFGEGSWLTVV.

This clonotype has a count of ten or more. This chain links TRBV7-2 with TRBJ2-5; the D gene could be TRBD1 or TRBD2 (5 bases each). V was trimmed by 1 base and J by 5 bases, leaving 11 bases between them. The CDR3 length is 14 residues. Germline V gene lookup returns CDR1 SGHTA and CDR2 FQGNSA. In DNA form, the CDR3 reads TGTGCCAGCAGCTTAGGGTACGGGGCGGAGACCCAGTACTTC. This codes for CASSLGYGAETQYF.

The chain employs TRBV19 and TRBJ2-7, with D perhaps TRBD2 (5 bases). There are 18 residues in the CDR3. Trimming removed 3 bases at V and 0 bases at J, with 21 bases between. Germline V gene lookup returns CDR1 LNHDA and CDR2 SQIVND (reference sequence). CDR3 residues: CASSIAPSTRLPSYEQYF. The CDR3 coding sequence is TGTGCCAGTAGTATTGCCCCCTCGACAAGACTACCCTCCTACGAGCAGTACTTC. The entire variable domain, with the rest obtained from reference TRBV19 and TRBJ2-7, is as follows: DGGITQSPKYLFRKEGQNVTLSCEQNLNHDAMYWYRQDPGQGLRLIYYSQIVNDFQKGDIAEGYSVSREKKESFPLTVTSAQKNPTAFYLCASSIAPSTRLPSYEQYFGPGTRLTVT.

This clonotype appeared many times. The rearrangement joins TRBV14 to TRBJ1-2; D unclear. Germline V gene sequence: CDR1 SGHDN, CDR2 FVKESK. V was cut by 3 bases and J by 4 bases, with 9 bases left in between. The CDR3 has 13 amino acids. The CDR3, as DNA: TGTGCCAGCAGCCAGACAACTCCCTATGGCTACACCTTC. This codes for CASSQTTPYGYTF.

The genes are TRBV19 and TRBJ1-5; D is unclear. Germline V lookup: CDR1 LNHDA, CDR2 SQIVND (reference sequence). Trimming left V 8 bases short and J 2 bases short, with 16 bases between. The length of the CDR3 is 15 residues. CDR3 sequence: CASAGPDGGNQPQHF. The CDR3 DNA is TGTGCCAGTGCCGGGCCTGACGGAGGCAATCAGCCCCAGCATTTT.

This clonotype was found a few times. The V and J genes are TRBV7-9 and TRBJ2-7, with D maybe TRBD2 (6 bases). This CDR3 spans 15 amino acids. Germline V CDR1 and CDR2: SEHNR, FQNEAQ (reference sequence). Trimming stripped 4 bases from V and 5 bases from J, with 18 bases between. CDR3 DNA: TGTGCCAGCAGCTCCATAGGGACTGCAGCCAACGAGCAGTACTTC. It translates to CASSSIGTAANEQYF.

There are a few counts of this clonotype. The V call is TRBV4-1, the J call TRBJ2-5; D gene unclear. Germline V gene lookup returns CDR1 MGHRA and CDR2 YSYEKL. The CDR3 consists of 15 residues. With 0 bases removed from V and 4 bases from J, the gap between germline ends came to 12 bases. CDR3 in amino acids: CASSQDETTRETQYF. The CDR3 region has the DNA TGCGCCAGCAGCCAAGATGAGACGACACGAGAGACCCAGTACTTC.

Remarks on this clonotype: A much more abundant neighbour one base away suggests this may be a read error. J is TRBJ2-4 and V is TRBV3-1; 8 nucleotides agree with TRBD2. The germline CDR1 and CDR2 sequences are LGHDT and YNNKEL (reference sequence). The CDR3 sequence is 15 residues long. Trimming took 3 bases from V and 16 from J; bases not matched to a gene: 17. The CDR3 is CASSHPGLTGGAVYF. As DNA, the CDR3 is TGTGCCAGCAGCCACCCGGGACTAACGGGAGGGGCAGTCTACTTC.

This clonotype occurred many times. The CDR3, as DNA: TGTGCCAGCAGCTCGTGGGGACATAGCAATCAGCCCCAGCATTTT. This encodes CASSSWGHSNQPQHF. The chain has TRBV12-3 or TRBV12-4 and TRBJ1-5, with D perhaps TRBD1 (6 bases). The CDR3 length is 15 residues. V dropped 6 bases and J dropped 0 bases, with 12 bases sitting between them.

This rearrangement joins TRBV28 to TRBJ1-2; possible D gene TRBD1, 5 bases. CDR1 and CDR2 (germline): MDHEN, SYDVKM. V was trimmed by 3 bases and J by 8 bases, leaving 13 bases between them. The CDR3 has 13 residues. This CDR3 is CASSFHGGFGYTF. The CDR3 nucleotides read TGTGCCAGCAGTTTCCACGGGGGGTTCGGCTACACCTTC.

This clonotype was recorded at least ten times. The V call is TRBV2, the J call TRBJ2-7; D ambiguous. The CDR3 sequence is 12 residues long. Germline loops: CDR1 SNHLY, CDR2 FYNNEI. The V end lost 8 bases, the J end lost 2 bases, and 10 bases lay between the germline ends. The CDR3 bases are TGTGCCAGCTCACCAGGAGCCTACGAGCAGTACTTC. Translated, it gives CASSPGAYEQYF.

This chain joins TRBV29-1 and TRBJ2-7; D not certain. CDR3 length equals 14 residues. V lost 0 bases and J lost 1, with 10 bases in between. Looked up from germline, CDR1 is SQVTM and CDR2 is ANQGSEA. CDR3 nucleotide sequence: TGCAGCGTTGAAGATCGTAGTGGATCCTACGAGCAGTACTTC. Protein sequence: CSVEDRSGSYEQYF.

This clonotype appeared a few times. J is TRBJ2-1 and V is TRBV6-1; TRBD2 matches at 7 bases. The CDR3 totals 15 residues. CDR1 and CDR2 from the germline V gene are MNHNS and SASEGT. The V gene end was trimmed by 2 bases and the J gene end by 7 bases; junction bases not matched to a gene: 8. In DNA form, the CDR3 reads TGTGCCAGCAGTGAACTTTGGGAGCGGGAAAATGAGCAGTTCTTC. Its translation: CASSELWERENEQFF.

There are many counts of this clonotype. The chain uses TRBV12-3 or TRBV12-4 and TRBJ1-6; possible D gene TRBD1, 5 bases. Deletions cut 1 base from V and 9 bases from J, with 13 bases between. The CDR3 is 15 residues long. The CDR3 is CASSLVGGTGSPLHF. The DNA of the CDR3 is TGTGCCAGCAGTTTAGTCGGGGGTACTGGTTCACCCCTCCACTTT.

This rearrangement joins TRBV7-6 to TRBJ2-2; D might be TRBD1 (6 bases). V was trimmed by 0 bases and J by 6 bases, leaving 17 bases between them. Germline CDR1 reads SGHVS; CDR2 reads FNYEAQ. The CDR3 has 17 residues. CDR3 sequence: CASSLAVRGEGAGELFF. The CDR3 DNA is TGTGCCAGCAGCTTAGCGGTCAGGGGAGAGGGTGCCGGGGAGCTGTTTTTT.

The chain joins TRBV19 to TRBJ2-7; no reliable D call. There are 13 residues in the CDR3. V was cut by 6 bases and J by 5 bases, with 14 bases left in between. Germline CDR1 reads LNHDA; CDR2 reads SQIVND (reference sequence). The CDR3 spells CASSGFAPHEQYF. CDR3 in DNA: TGTGCCAGTAGCGGGTTTGCCCCCCACGAGCAGTACTTC.

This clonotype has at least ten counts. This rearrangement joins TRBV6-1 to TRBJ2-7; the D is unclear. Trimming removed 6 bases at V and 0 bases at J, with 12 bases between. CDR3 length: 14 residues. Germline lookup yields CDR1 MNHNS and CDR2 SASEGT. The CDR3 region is CASRLDQSSYEQYF. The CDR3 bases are TGTGCCAGCAGGTTAGACCAGAGCTCCTACGAGCAGTACTTC.

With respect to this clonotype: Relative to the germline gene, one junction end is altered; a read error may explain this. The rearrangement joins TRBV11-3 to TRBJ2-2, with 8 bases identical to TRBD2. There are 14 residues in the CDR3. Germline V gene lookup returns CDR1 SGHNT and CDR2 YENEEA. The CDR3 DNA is TGTGCCAGCAACAGCGGGGGTAACACCGGGGAGCTGTCTTTT. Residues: CASNSGGNTGELSF.

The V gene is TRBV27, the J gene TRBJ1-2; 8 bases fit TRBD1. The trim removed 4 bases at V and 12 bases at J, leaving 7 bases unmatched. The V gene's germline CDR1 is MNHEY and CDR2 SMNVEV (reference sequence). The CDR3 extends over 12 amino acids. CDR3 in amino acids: CASSSSTGENTF. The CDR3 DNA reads TGTGCCAGCAGTTCATCGACAGGGGAGAACACCTTC.

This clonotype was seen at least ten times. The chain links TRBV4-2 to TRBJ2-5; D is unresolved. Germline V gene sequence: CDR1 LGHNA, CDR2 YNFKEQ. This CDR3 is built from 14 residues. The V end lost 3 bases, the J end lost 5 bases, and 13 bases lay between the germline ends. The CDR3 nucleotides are TGTGCCAGCAGCCAGACCTACGGCCACGAGACCCAGTACTTC. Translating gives CASSQTYGHETQYF.

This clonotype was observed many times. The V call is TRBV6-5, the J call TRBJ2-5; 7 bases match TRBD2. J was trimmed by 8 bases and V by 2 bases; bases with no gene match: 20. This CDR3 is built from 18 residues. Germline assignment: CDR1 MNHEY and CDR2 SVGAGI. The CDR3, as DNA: TGTGCCAGCAGTTACATTCGGACTAGTAGCGCTACCCTGATAACCCAGTACTTC. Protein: CASSYIRTSSATLITQYF.

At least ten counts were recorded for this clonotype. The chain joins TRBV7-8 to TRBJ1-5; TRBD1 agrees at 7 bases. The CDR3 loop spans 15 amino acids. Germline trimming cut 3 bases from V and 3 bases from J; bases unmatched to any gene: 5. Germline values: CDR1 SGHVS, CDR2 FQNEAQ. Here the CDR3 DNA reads TGTGCCAGCAGCTTTGAGACAGGGTACAATCAGCCCCAGCATTTT. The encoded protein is CASSFETGYNQPQHF.

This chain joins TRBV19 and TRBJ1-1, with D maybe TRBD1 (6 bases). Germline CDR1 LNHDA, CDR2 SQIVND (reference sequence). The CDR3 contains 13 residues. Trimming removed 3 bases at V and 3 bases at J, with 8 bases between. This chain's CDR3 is CASSITGYTEAFF. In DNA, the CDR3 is TGTGCCAGTAGTATCACAGGGTACACTGAAGCTTTCTTT. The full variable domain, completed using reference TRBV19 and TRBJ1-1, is DGGITQSPKYLFRKEGQNVTLSCEQNLNHDAMYWYRQDPGQGLRLIYYSQIVNDFQKGDIAEGYSVSREKKESFPLTVTSAQKNPTAFYLCASSITGYTEAFFGQGTRLTVV.

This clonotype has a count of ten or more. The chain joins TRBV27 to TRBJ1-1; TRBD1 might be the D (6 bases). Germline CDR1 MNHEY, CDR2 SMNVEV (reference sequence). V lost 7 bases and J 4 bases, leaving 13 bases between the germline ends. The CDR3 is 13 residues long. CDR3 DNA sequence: TGTGCCAGCAAACTACAGGGCAGCACTGAAGCTTTCTTT. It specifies CASKLQGSTEAFF.

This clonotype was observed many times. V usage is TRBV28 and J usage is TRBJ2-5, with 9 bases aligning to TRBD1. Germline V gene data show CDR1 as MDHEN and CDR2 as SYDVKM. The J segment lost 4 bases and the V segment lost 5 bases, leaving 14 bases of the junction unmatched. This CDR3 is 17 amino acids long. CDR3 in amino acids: CASSPDAGTGMGETQYF. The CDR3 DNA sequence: TGTGCCAGCAGTCCTGATGCGGGGACAGGGATGGGAGAGACCCAGTACTTC.

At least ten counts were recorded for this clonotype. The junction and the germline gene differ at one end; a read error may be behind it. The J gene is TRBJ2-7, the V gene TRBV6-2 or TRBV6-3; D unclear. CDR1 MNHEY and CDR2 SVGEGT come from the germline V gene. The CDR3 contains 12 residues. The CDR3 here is CLDRRLSYEQYF. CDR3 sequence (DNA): TGCCTAGACCGTCGACTCTCCTACGAGCAGTACTTC.

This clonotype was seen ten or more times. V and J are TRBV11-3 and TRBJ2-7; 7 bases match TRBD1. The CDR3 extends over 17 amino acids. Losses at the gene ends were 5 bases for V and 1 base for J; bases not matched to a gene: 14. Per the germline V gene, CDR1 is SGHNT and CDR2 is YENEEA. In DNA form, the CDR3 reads TGTGCCAGCAGCGGGGGTTCGACAGGGCGCTTGTCCTACGAGCAGTACTTC. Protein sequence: CASSGGSTGRLSYEQYF.

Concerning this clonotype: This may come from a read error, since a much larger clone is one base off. The CDR3 sequence is CASSVQGAGAGELFF. CDR3 coding DNA: TGTGCCAGCAGCGTACAGGGGGCCGGGGCCGGGGAGCTGTTTTTT. The chain recombines TRBV11-3 with TRBJ2-2, with 9 nucleotides matching TRBD1. The CDR3 contains 15 residues. The V gene end was trimmed by 5 bases and the J gene end by 6 bases; junction bases not matched to a gene: 7. CDR1 is SGHNT and CDR2 is YENEEA in the germline V gene.